The 14 T cell receptor beta chains below come from one sample, sequenced in a study of regulatory T cells in long-lasting Graves disease. Documented time point: newly diagnosed GD, antithyroid drugs for less than 3 months. The TCR library used RNA extracted from PBMCs. Arm-PCR of CDR3 regions with iRepertoire HTBI primers generated TCR beta libraries. TCRdb re-derived calls from the multiplex PCR reads in MiXCR, one entry per CDR3 protein. The sample has about half a million distinct CDR3 sequences; around 12% are singletons. The sample was also reused in another study, on T cells in Graves' hyperthyroidism and ophthalmopathy.

Material: peripheral blood mononuclear cells (PBMCs), obtained at new diagnosis, from a patient treated with antithyroid drugs. These receptors came from a woman aged 30 to 39 with Graves disease.

This clonotype was recorded at least ten times. The V and J genes are TRBV20-1 and TRBJ2-7; D is undetermined. CDR1 is DFQATT and CDR2 is SNEGSKA in the germline V gene (reference sequence). V dropped 1 base and J dropped 4 bases, with 14 bases sitting between them. The CDR3 is 14 amino acids. The chain's CDR3 is CSARGDGSRYEQYF. CDR3 in DNA: TGCAGTGCTAGAGGCGACGGATCTCGGTACGAGCAGTACTTC.

V is TRBV7-6 and J is TRBJ2-7; 9 bases match TRBD1. The germline V gene has CDR1 SGHVS and CDR2 FNYEAQ. The CDR3 has 19 amino acids. V lost 1 base to trimming and J lost 0 bases; unmatched junction nucleotides: 13. CDR3 sequence reads: CASSLGFPGQGGNSYEQYF. In nucleotides, the CDR3 is TGTGCCAGCAGCTTAGGATTCCCGGGACAGGGTGGAAACTCCTACGAGCAGTACTTC.

This clonotype was seen ten or more times. This chain joins TRBV24-1 and TRBJ2-7, with TRBD2 identical over 9 bases. V lost 6 bases, J lost 3 bases, and 11 bases stayed unmatched. This CDR3 is 16 amino acids long. CDR1 is KGHDR, CDR2 SFDVKD, per germline. CDR3 DNA: TGTGCCACCAGTACCTCCAAAGCGGGAGGAAACTACGAGCAGTACTTC. It codes for CATSTSKAGGNYEQYF.

Many counts were recorded for this clonotype. The J gene is TRBJ1-2, the V gene TRBV28; TRBD1 agrees at 9 bases. The CDR3 has 14 amino acids. J was trimmed by 5 bases and V by 4 bases; bases with no gene match: 5. Looked up from germline, CDR1 is MDHEN and CDR2 is SYDVKM. The CDR3 DNA follows: TGTGCCAGCAGTTCCGGACAGGGGCCATATGGCTACACCTTC. Its translation is CASSSGQGPYGYTF.

At least ten counts were recorded for this clonotype. V usage is TRBV28 and J usage is TRBJ2-7, with 8 bases identical to TRBD2. V was clipped by 10 bases and J by 3 bases; unmatched bases: 5. The CDR3 runs to 12 residues. Looked up from germline, CDR1 is MDHEN and CDR2 is SYDVKM. The CDR3 is CATYGRDYEQYF. CDR3 nucleotide sequence: TGTGCCACCTACGGGAGGGACTACGAGCAGTACTTC.

The sample holds many counts of this clonotype. The chain links TRBV12-3 or TRBV12-4 to TRBJ2-1; TRBD2 aligns across 14 bases. The CDR3 has 17 residues. CDR3 protein: CVHNGTSGRRGYNEQFF. DNA for the CDR3: TGTGTTCATAATGGGACTAGCGGGAGAAGGGGCTACAATGAGCAGTTCTTC.

This clonotype was counted at least ten times. The rearrangement uses TRBV7-9 and TRBJ1-2; D is undetermined. The ends were cut back, 1 base at V and 8 bases at J, with 14 bases in the middle. This CDR3 spans 14 amino acids. CDR1 SEHNR and CDR2 FQNEAQ come from the germline V gene (reference sequence). CDR3 protein: CASSLGLGSYGYTF. In DNA, the CDR3 is TGTGCCAGCAGCTTAGGTTTAGGGAGTTACGGCTACACCTTC.

On this clonotype: A far larger clone is one base from this, pointing to a likely read error. The chain combines TRBV28 with TRBJ1-1, with 7 bases that match TRBD1. V was clipped by 2 bases and J by 6 bases; unmatched bases: 6. The CDR3 spans 14 residues. Germline V gene lookup returns CDR1 MDHEN and CDR2 SYDVKM. As DNA, the CDR3 is TGTGCCAGCAGTTTAGGGGGCAGGGGGTCTGAAGCTTTCTTT. Its translation is CASSLGGRGSEAFF.

This clonotype has a single count. V is TRBV7-9 and J is TRBJ2-1, with 9 bases lining up with TRBD2. The CDR3 sequence is 15 residues long. J was trimmed by 2 bases and V by 6 bases; bases with no gene match: 5. Germline V gene sequence: CDR1 SEHNR, CDR2 FQNEAQ (reference sequence). CDR3 region: CASRWREGPYNEQFF. CDR3 coding DNA: TGTGCCAGCAGATGGCGGGAGGGGCCCTACAATGAGCAGTTCTTC.

This clonotype was found a few times. The chain couples TRBV10-3 to TRBJ2-1; 9 bases are a match to TRBD2. CDR1 and CDR2 (germline): ENHRY, SYGVKD. With 6 bases clipped from V and 5 bases from J, the junction kept 5 bases outside the gene matches. The length of the CDR3 is 14 residues. CDR3 amino acids: CAISDSGRDNEQFF. CDR3 DNA: TGTGCCATCAGCGATAGCGGGAGAGACAATGAGCAGTTCTTC.

This clonotype turned up a few times. The genes are TRBV4-2 and TRBJ2-4, with 7 bases matching TRBD2. The CDR3 is 17 amino acids. Germline-derived CDR1 and CDR2 are LGHNA and YNFKEQ. V lost 0 bases to trimming and J lost 6 bases; unmatched junction nucleotides: 11. The CDR3 region is CASSQEALQRGGNIQYF. The CDR3 nucleotides read TGTGCCAGCAGCCAAGAAGCGCTACAGCGCGGGGGAAACATTCAGTACTTC.

This clonotype was observed a handful of times. J is TRBJ2-7 and V is TRBV24-1; 7 bases fit TRBD1. V trimming: 6 bases; J trimming: 2 bases; junction bases outside the gene matches: 12. This CDR3 is 16 amino acids long. Germline loops: CDR1 KGHDR, CDR2 SFDVKD. For the CDR3, the DNA is TGTGCCACCAGTTCAACGCCGGACAGGTTTGCCTACGAGCAGTACTTC. It translates to CATSSTPDRFAYEQYF.

This clonotype was counted a few times. The rearrangement uses TRBV4-1 and TRBJ2-3, with 9 bases identical to TRBD2. Trimming removed 3 bases from V and 1 base from J; junction bases left unmatched: 11. Germline loops: CDR1 MGHRA, CDR2 YSYEKL. This CDR3 spans 18 amino acids. DNA for the CDR3: TGCGCCAGCAGCCATTCCAATCAGCGGGAGGTACGCACAGATACGCAGTATTTT. Amino acids: CASSHSNQREVRTDTQYF.

This clonotype has only a few counts. The chain uses TRBV19 and TRBJ2-3, with 12 nucleotides matching TRBD2. The V gene's germline CDR1 is LNHDA and CDR2 SQIVND (reference sequence). CDR3 length: 15 residues. CDR3 loop: CGSGTSGFGADTQYF. The CDR3 DNA is TGTGGTTCCGGGACTAGCGGGTTTGGAGCAGATACGCAGTATTTT.